This is a list of T cell receptor beta chains from one sample in a study of blood T cells in healthy people across ages. TCRdb re-called the 5' RACE reads through MiXCR, storing one row per CDR3 protein. The table has some 1.4 million distinct CDR3 sequences, roughly 40% seen once. The sequenced material came from blood. Receptor source: a woman under 30 in good health. Each CDR3 is given with its conserved first and last residue. D genes are given only for firm matches. The size field is filled for only some rows; it gives once, few, many or a size class.

>TRBJ2-1|TRBV11-2|NA|NA
CASSYPNSPGEQFF
TGTGCCAGCAGCTACCCGAATAGCCCGGGTGAGCAGTTCTTC
>TRBJ1-2|TRBV20-1|few|TRBD1
CSAKTGTGYYGYTF
TGCAGTGCTAAGACCGGGACAGGCTACTATGGCTACACCTTC
>TRBJ1-2|TRBV27|NA|NA
CASSFNPPTGVEGYTF
TGTGCCAGCAGTTTCAACCCCCCGACGGGGGTCGAAGGCTACACCTTC
>TRBJ2-7|TRBV11-1|NA|NA
CASSVTLDLSYEQYF
TGTGCCAGCAGTGTTACTCTAGATCTCTCCTACGAGCAGTACTTC
>TRBJ1-1|TRBV12-3/TRBV12-4|NA|NA
CASSPRRGGVKGTEAFF
TGTGCCAGCAGTCCCCGGCGGGGAGGGGTGAAGGGCACTGAAGCTTTCTTT
>TRBJ2-4|TRBV28|NA|NA
CASSPSVTGLEQYF
TGTGCCAGCAGTCCCTCCGTGACAGGTTTAGAGCAGTACTTC
>TRBJ2-2|TRBV2|few|TRBD2
CASRAGLATGELFF
TGTGCCAGCAGAGCCGGACTAGCCACCGGGGAGCTGTTTTTT
>TRBJ1-4|TRBV27|few|NA
CASSLVSDRRLFF
TGTGCCAGCAGTTTAGTGTCCGACAGGAGACTGTTTTTT
>TRBJ2-4|TRBV6-5|few|NA
CASSYSGPGPSKNIQYF
TGTGCCAGCAGTTACTCGGGGCCCGGACCATCCAAAAACATTCAGTACTTC
>TRBJ2-6|TRBV28|NA|TRBD1
CASSSDRGANVLTF
TGTGCCAGCAGTTCGGACAGGGGAGCCAACGTCCTGACTTTC
>TRBJ1-1|TRBV5-1|few|NA
CASSPKHPATEAFF
TGCGCCAGCAGCCCGAAACACCCTGCCACTGAAGCTTTCTTT
>TRBJ1-1|TRBV10-3|once|NA
CAISDIKEAFF
TGTGCCATCAGTGATATCAAAGAAGCTTTCTTT
>TRBJ2-3|TRBV6-5|many|NA
CASTRTGGTDTQYF
TGTGCCAGCACCCGGACTGGCGGCACAGATACGCAGTATTTT
>TRBJ1-5|TRBV4-1|few|NA
CASSQRTGTSWEPQHF
TGCGCCAGCAGCCAACGTACGGGCACTTCCTGGGAGCCCCAGCATTTT
>TRBJ1-2|TRBV4-2|NA|NA
CASSQGRDGYTF
TGTGCCAGCAGCCAAGGGAGGGACGGCTACACCTTC
>TRBJ2-1|TRBV4-1|NA|TRBD1
CASSQVLGQGYNEQFF
TGCGCCAGCAGCCAAGTTCTGGGACAGGGCTACAATGAGCAGTTCTTC
>TRBJ1-2|TRBV7-2|many|TRBD1
CASSLSRGQGKGYTF
TGTGCCAGCAGCCTCTCCCGGGGACAGGGAAAAGGCTACACCTTC
>TRBJ2-7|TRBV27|NA|NA
CSSPGTNYEQYF
TGTAGCAGTCCCGGGACCAACTACGAGCAGTACTTC
>TRBJ2-7|TRBV20-1|NA|NA
CSARLRTIPYEQYF
TGCAGTGCTAGACTACGGACTATCCCCTACGAGCAGTACTTC
>TRBJ2-1|TRBV27|NA|TRBD2
CASRHYSGGTNDEQFF
TGTGCCAGCAGACACTACTCGGGGGGAACGAACGATGAGCAGTTCTTC
>TRBJ1-2|TRBV7-2|NA|NA
CASSPDRADGYTF
TGTGCCAGCAGCCCGGACCGTGCGGATGGCTACACCTTC
>TRBJ2-3|TRBV5-1|NA|TRBD2
CASSAGTSDPDTQYF
TGCGCCAGCAGCGCCGGGACTAGCGATCCAGATACGCAGTATTTT
>TRBJ2-5|TRBV2|NA|TRBD2
CASSLSGATYQETQYF
TGTGCCAGCAGCCTGAGCGGGGCGACGTACCAAGAGACCCAGTACTTC
>TRBJ2-3|TRBV28|once|NA
CASSSTPAGGVTQYF
TGTGCCAGCAGCAGCACGCCAGCCGGAGGGGTAACGCAGTATTTT
>TRBJ1-5|TRBV6-5|NA|NA
CASRARQHQPQHF
TGTGCCAGCAGAGCAAGACAGCATCAGCCCCAGCATTTT
>TRBJ2-5|TRBV6-1|few|TRBD2
CASSERLAGGRDEQYF
TGTGCCAGCAGTGAGCGCCTAGCGGGGGGGCGGGATGAGCAGTACTTC